This T cell receptor (beta chain) was captured by sequencing in a study of cytomegalovirus exposure and HLA in healthy donors. Study-wide results and caveats: For cytomegalovirus status, the classifier reportedly gave diagnoses with high specificity and sensitivity.

The V gene's germline CDR1 is SGHNT and CDR2 YYREEE (reference sequence). V trimming: 4 bases; J trimming: 2 bases; junction bases outside the gene matches: 9. The CDR3 length is 16 residues. A word on this clone: Its antigen remains unknown.

Here immunoSEQ multiplex PCR was the method, and the copy in TCRdb shows in-frame clones only, minus some. The sample consists of 220,000 or so clones, roughly 83% of them appearing once. Sequencing was carried out using PBMCs. This chain joins TRBV5-4 and TRBJ2-1; 7 nucleotides match TRBD2. This TCR came from a woman aged 30 to 39 in good health and CMV-seropositive. CDR3 nucleotide sequence: TGTGCCAGCAGCATGCAAGCGGGACGCACCTACAATGAGCAGTTCTTC. This gives the protein CASSMQAGRTYNEQFF.